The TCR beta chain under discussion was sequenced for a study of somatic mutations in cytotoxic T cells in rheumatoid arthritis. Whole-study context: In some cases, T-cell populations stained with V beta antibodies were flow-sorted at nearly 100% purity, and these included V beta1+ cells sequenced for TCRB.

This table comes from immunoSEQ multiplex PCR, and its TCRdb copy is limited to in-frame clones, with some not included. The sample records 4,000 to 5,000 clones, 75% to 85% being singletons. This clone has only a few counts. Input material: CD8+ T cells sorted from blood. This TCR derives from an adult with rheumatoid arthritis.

The CDR3 region is CASSWGTGAYEQYF. The CDR3 DNA follows: TGCGCCAGCAGCTGGGGGACAGGCGCCTACGAGCAGTACTTC. This chain uses TRBV5-1 with TRBJ2-7; the match to TRBD1 covers 8 bases. The V segment lost 3 bases and the J segment 2 bases; nucleotides outside the gene matches: 4. This CDR3 region has 14 residues. CDR1 SGHRS and CDR2 YFSETQ come from the germline V gene. Complete variable domain (other parts from reference TRBV5-1 and TRBJ2-7): KAGVTQTPRYLIKTRGQQVTLSCSPISGHRSVSWYQQTPGQGLQFLFEYFSETQRNKGNFPGRFSGRQFSNSRSEMNVSTLELGDSALYLCASSWGTGAYEQYFGPGTRLTVT.